Given below is one T cell receptor (beta chain) in context. The source of the sample is a study of blood T cells in healthy people across ages. Caucasian, healthy and from Russia, the donors were aged between about 6 and 90. Next came a second PCR, run for about 7 to 12 cycles, which used a sample-barcoded 5' primer along with a J-beta primer mix. TCRdb redid the calling of the 5' RACE reads with MiXCR, one entry per CDR3 protein. Of some 860,000 distinct CDR3 sequences listed, roughly 50% were seen once; the top ten hold roughly 24%. This CDR3 region has 22 residues. The J segment lost 1 base and the V segment lost 5 bases, leaving 24 bases of the junction unmatched.

This chain uses TRBV12-3 or TRBV12-4 with TRBJ2-7; TRBD2 matches at 12 bases. This TCR came from a man aged 40-55 years in good health. Sample: blood. CDR3 loop: CASSPWPSGRAFSYYPSYEQYF. DNA of the CDR3: TGTGCCAGCAGTCCATGGCCTAGCGGGAGGGCCTTTAGTTACTACCCTTCCTACGAGCAGTACTTC.